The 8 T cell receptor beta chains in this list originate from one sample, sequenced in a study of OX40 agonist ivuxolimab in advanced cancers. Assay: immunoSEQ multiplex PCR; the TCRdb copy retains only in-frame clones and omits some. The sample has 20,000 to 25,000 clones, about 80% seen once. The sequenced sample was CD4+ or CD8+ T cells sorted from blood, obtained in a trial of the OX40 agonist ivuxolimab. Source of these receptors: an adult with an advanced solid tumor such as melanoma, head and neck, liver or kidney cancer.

CDR3 DNA sequence: TGTGCCAGCAGCTTAGTTGAGGGGGCTGTTCCAGCTTTCTTT. Encoded protein: CASSLVEGAVPAFF. The chain combines TRBV11-3 with TRBJ1-1, with 7 bases lining up with TRBD1. The germline V gene encodes CDR1 SGHNT and CDR2 YENEEA. The V gene end was trimmed by 1 base and the J gene end by 10 bases; junction bases not matched to a gene: 9. The length of the CDR3 is 14 residues.

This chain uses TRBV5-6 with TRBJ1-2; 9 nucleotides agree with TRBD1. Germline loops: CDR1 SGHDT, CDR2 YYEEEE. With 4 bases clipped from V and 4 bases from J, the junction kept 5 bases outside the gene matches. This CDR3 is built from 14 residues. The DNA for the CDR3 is TGTGCCAGCAGCCGGGGACAGGGTAGCTATGGCTACACCTTC. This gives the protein CASSRGQGSYGYTF.

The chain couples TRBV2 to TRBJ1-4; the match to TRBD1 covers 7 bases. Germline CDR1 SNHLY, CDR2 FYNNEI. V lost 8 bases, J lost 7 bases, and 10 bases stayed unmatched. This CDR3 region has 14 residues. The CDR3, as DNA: TGTGCCAGCGCACGCGACAGGGTTTTTGAAAAACTGTTTTTT. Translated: CASARDRVFEKLFF.

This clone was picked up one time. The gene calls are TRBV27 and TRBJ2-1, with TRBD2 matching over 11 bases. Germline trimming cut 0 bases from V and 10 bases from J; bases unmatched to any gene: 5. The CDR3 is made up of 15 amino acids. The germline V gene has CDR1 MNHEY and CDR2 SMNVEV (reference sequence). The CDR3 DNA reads TGTGCCAGCAGTTTATCAGCACTAGCGGGAGAGGAGCAGTTCTTC. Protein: CASSLSALAGEEQFF.

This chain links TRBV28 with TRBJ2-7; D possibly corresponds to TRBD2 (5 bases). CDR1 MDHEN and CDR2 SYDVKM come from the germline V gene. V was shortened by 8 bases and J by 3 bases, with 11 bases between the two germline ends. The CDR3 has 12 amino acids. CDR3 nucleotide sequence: TGTGCCAGCTCTGGGGAGCACTACGAGCAGTACTTC. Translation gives CASSGEHYEQYF.

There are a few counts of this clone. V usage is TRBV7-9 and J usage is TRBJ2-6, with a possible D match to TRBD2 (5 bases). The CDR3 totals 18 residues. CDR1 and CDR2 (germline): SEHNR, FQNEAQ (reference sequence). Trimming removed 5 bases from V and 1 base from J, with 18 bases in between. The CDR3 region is CASSPGRGRASGANVLTF. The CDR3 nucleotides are TGTGCCAGCAGCCCCGGTCGGGGTAGGGCTTCTGGGGCCAACGTCCTGACTTTC.

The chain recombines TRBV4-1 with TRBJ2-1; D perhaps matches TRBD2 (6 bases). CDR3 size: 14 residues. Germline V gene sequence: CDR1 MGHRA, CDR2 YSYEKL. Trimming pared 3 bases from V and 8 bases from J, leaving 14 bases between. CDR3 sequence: CASSQRLEADEQFF. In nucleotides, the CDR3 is TGCGCCAGCAGCCAGAGACTAGAAGCGGATGAGCAGTTCTTC.

The CDR3: CASSSLGLREGETQYF. The CDR3 DNA follows: TGTGCCAGCAGCTCCCTAGGGTTACGGGAGGGAGAGACCCAGTACTTC. The V call is TRBV7-9, the J call TRBJ2-5; 8 bases align to TRBD2. This CDR3 has 16 amino acids. Germline trimming cut 4 bases from V and 4 bases from J; bases unmatched to any gene: 11. Germline CDR1 SEHNR, CDR2 FQNEAQ (reference sequence).